This T cell receptor (beta chain) was identified during a study of T cells in Graves' hyperthyroidism and ophthalmopathy. Findings and caveats of the study: Ophthalmopathy was predicted by the model a median of approximately 6 months ahead of onset. Patients with ophthalmopathy were separated from those with stable hyperthyroidism by a 13 V-J model.

In the case of this clonotype: Its target is not known.

The CDR3 is made up of 13 amino acids. CDR1 is MNHEY, CDR2 SVGEGT, per germline. The V end lost 0 bases, the J end lost 6 bases, and 6 bases lay between the germline ends. It was RNA transcripts that yielded the amplified TCR beta CDR3 regions. HTBI primers drove first-round RT-PCR of the TCR CDR3. TCRdb used MiXCR to reprocess the multiplex PCR reads, holding one entry per CDR3 protein. The sample consists of about 400,000 distinct CDR3 sequences, about 15% of them appearing once. Hyperthyroidism of Graves' type that showed no ophthalmopathy progression within 18 months was stable. Fresh peripheral blood, under 13 ml, yielded the PBMCs.

Sequencing was performed on blood. This receptor was taken from a woman in her twenties or thirties with Graves' hyperthyroidism. V and J are TRBV6-2 or TRBV6-3 and TRBJ1-5, with TRBD1 as a possible D gene (6 bases). The CDR3 loop reads CASSYSGAQPQHF. The CDR3 DNA is TGTGCCAGCAGTTACTCGGGGGCTCAGCCCCAGCATTTT.